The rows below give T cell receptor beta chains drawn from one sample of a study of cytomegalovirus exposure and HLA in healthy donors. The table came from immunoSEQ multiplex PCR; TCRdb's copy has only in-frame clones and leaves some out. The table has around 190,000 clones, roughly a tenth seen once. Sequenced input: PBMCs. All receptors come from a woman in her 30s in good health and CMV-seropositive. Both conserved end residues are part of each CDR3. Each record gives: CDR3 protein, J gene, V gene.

CDR3: CASSYRQGPETQYF; J: TRBJ2-5; V: TRBV7-8
CDR3: CASSVGTGGVETQYF; J: TRBJ2-5; V: TRBV9
CDR3: CASSHPKGGLAGDNEQYF; J: TRBJ2-7; V: TRBV4-2
CDR3: CASRGQGKTYEQYF; J: TRBJ2-7; V: TRBV6-1
CDR3: CASSSHNRTSSGWGTQYF; J: TRBJ2-5; V: TRBV11-1
CDR3: CASRLAVADTQYF; J: TRBJ2-3; V: TRBV6-5
CDR3: CASSPGLAVSYEQYF; J: TRBJ2-7; V: TRBV11-2
CDR3: CASSVGRASEQYF; J: TRBJ2-7; V: TRBV9
CDR3: CASTTTRESSETQYF; J: TRBJ2-5; V: TRBV6-1
CDR3: CASSYGTGTGFQPQHF; J: TRBJ1-5; V: TRBV6-6
CDR3: CASQLGGKQYF; J: TRBJ2-7; V: TRBV19
CDR3: CASSSGWTPWAADTQYF; J: TRBJ2-3; V: TRBV5-8
CDR3: CASSGQGDSYEQYF; J: TRBJ2-7; V: TRBV2
CDR3: CASKGLAGVETQYF; J: TRBJ2-5; V: TRBV2
CDR3: CASSPHQGAYEQYF; J: TRBJ2-7; V: TRBV18
CDR3: CASSSRWGQGNTEAFF; J: TRBJ1-1; V: TRBV11-1
CDR3: CASSLDPDRVSEQYF; J: TRBJ2-7; V: TRBV11-2
CDR3: CSADEGPEAFF; J: TRBJ1-1; V: TRBV20-1
CDR3: CASSSHDRGREPKAFF; J: TRBJ1-1; V: TRBV7-8
CDR3: CASSEGASYNEQFF; J: TRBJ2-1; V: TRBV10-2
CDR3: CASSEQGDTQYF; J: TRBJ2-3; V: TRBV10-2
CDR3: CASKGDRGLNYGYTF; J: TRBJ1-2; V: TRBV2
CDR3: CASSEFFEGKTQYF; J: TRBJ2-5; V: TRBV6-1
CDR3: CSAPIYNEQFF; J: TRBJ2-1; V: TRBV20-1
CDR3: CATGDFLNTEAFF; J: TRBJ1-1; V: TRBV15
CDR3: CASSDVGTSDTYF; J: TRBJ2-4; V: TRBV2
CDR3: CASSSPGSYRDSRDEQYF; J: TRBJ2-7; V: TRBV28
CDR3: CASIPDRGYMRTEAFF; J: TRBJ1-1; V: TRBV19
CDR3: CAISPGQGLSYEQYF; J: TRBJ2-7; V: TRBV10-3
CDR3: CAWRGLAGGNTGELFF; J: TRBJ2-2; V: TRBV30
CDR3: CASSFFSSGMNEQFF; J: TRBJ2-1; V: TRBV11-3
CDR3: CAWSPIRTGGPYGYTF; J: TRBJ1-2; V: TRBV30
CDR3: CASSLVAGPYEQYF; J: TRBJ2-7; V: TRBV7-8
CDR3: CASSYALAGVGDTQYF; J: TRBJ2-3; V: TRBV6-5
CDR3: CASSQTTGPVSNEQFF; J: TRBJ2-1; V: TRBV5-1
CDR3: CASILTGVGYEQYF; J: TRBJ2-7; V: TRBV6-1
CDR3: CSVEQGNDEQFF; J: TRBJ2-1; V: TRBV29-1
CDR3: CASSLWLASYEQYF; J: TRBJ2-7; V: TRBV5-5
CDR3: CSASADRDYGYTF; J: TRBJ1-2; V: TRBV29-1
CDR3: CASSLWSGSYEQYF; J: TRBJ2-7; V: TRBV28
CDR3: CASRRTGISTQHF; J: TRBJ1-5; V: TRBV5-8
CDR3: CASSPGAGAYNEQFF; J: TRBJ2-1; V: TRBV6-5
CDR3: CSTSPGAGYGYTF; J: TRBJ1-2; V: TRBV29-1
CDR3: CASSPRGYEQYF; J: TRBJ2-7; V: TRBV2
CDR3: CASSQGVDTQYF; J: TRBJ2-3; V: TRBV4-2
CDR3: CASNGGQGYQPQHF; J: TRBJ1-5; V: TRBV19
CDR3: CATSPDYSYEQYF; J: TRBJ2-7; V: TRBV19
CDR3: CASSLAGGQETQYF; J: TRBJ2-5; V: TRBV5-4
CDR3: CASSLGGQRARKLFF; J: TRBJ1-4; V: TRBV5-1
CDR3: CASGLTSGRTVNEQYF; J: TRBJ2-7; V: TRBV28
CDR3: CASSFGTSGTGDTQYF; J: TRBJ2-3; V: TRBV11-2